The TCR beta chain described here comes from a study of technical replicates of blood from a few donors. Germline loops: CDR1 MNHEY, CDR2 SMNVEV (reference sequence). V gave up 6 bases and J gave up 7 bases, with 24 bases separating them. CDR3 size: 16 residues. Profiled with immunoSEQ multiplex PCR; TCRdb holds only in-frame clones, not every one. In the table there are about 14,000 clones, about four fifths of which are singletons. This clone has a handful of counts. This TCR derives from a human donor in good health. The chain combines TRBV27 with TRBJ1-2, with a weak D call TRBD1 (5 bases). Sequenced input: PBMCs. The chain's CDR3 is CASSWQQGGKGSGYTF. The CDR3 nucleotides read TGTGCCAGCAGCTGGCAGCAGGGCGGGAAAGGGTCTGGCTACACCTTC.